The source of this T cell receptor (beta chain) is a study of T cell responses to AZD1222 COVID-19 vaccine. Assay: immunoSEQ multiplex PCR; the TCRdb copy retains only in-frame clones and omits some. The table lists 100,000 to 150,000 clones, around 87% of them singletons. The CDR3 sequence is 14 residues long. Germline CDR1 reads SGHDT; CDR2 reads YYEEEE. The V gene lost 4 bases and the J gene lost 4 bases, with 11 bases spanning the gap. Sequencing used peripheral blood, obtained on day 0 of AZD1222 vaccination. The rearrangement uses TRBV5-6 and TRBJ2-2, with D perhaps TRBD2 (6 bases). The clonotype originates from an adult in good health. CDR3 DNA sequence: TGTGCCAGCAGCCCAAGCGGGCTCACCGGGGAGCTGTTTTTT. Its protein product is CASSPSGLTGELFF.